This entry lists 3 T cell receptor beta chains sequenced from one sample in a study of human thymus T cells. The source of the thymus tissue was resections taken during corrective heart surgery. The table came from immunoSEQ multiplex PCR; TCRdb's copy has only in-frame clones and leaves some out. The sample includes tens of thousands of clones, approximately 95% seen only once; the top ten take around 0.037%. The source material was thymus tissue. The origin of the receptors is a girl in the first two years of life with a congenital heart defect but otherwise immunologically healthy.

The genes are TRBV9 and TRBJ2-1; 7 bases align to TRBD2. Trimming cost V 0 bases and J 0 bases; bases outside gene matches: 3. The CDR3 loop spans 16 amino acids. Germline CDR1 and CDR2: SGDLS and YYNGEE. The CDR3 bases are TGTGCCAGCAGCGTAGAAGCGGGGTACTCCTACAATGAGCAGTTCTTC. Its translation is CASSVEAGYSYNEQFF.

The chain joins TRBV4-1 to TRBJ2-3, with 7 bases fitting TRBD1. CDR1 and CDR2 from the germline V gene are MGHRA and YSYEKL. After removal of 4 bases from V and 0 bases from J, the junction contained 10 bases not matched to a gene. The CDR3 length is 17 residues. The CDR3: CASSLSSRDSSTDTQYF. For the CDR3, the DNA is TGCGCCAGCAGCCTTTCGAGCCGGGACAGTAGCACAGATACGCAGTATTTT.

The chain has TRBV29-1 and TRBJ2-7; tentatively, D is TRBD1 or TRBD2 (5 bases each). Trimming pared 5 bases from V and 0 bases from J, leaving 17 bases between. CDR1 and CDR2 (germline): SQVTM, ANQGSEA. The CDR3 spans 15 residues. The DNA for the CDR3 is TGCAGCGTTTCATTTGAGAGGGGAAACTCCTACGAGCAGTACTTC. Amino acids: CSVSFERGNSYEQYF.